A single sample is the source of the 10 T cell receptor beta chains below, sequenced in a study of T cells after yellow fever vaccination. TCRdb re-analysed the 5' RACE reads in MiXCR, keeping a single row per CDR3 protein. The table records more than 250,000 distinct CDR3 sequences, roughly 7% of them present only once. The sequencing here drew on PBMCs, taken 45 days after the first yellow fever vaccination. The receptors stem from a man aged 18 to 29 who received the YFV17D yellow fever vaccine.

This clonotype was picked up many times. The V gene is TRBV6-5, the J gene TRBJ1-1, with 8 bases aligning to TRBD1. This CDR3 is built from 15 residues. The germline V gene has CDR1 MNHEY and CDR2 SVGAGI. J lost 3 bases, V lost 5 bases, and 8 bases had no gene match. This CDR3 is CASSVLAGGYTEAFF. DNA for the CDR3: TGTGCCAGCAGTGTACTGGCAGGGGGCTACACTGAAGCTTTCTTT.

This clonotype has a count of ten or more. The chain recombines TRBV3-1 with TRBJ1-1, with unresolved D. The V gene's germline CDR1 is LGHDT and CDR2 YNNKEL (reference sequence). V was trimmed by 0 bases and J by 3 bases, leaving 8 bases between them. This CDR3 is built from 14 residues. CDR3 DNA: TGTGCCAGCAGCCAAGATTTCCGGGACACTGAAGCTTTCTTT. Translated, it gives CASSQDFRDTEAFF.

This clonotype was seen only a few times. This chain links TRBV7-6 with TRBJ2-1; TRBD2 might be the D (6 bases). Germline-derived CDR1 and CDR2 are SGHVS and FNYEAQ. The CDR3 is 18 amino acids. Trimming removed 0 bases from V and 0 bases from J, with 15 bases in between. The CDR3 sequence is CASSLASGLLSSYNEQFF. The CDR3 DNA sequence: TGTGCCAGCAGCTTAGCATCAGGACTACTTAGCTCCTACAATGAGCAGTTCTTC.

This clonotype was detected only a few times. The chain links TRBV12-3 or TRBV12-4 to TRBJ2-3; weak D call: TRBD2 (6 bases). This CDR3 contains 16 residues. V was clipped by 7 bases and J by 3 bases, with 20 bases between them. As DNA, the CDR3 is TGTGCCAGCATCAGGCGGGGTACATTTATGACAGATACGCAGTATTTT. It yields the protein CASIRRGTFMTDTQYF.

In this sample, this clonotype turned up many times. The chain recombines TRBV7-9 with TRBJ2-5; D remains ambiguous. Germline CDR1 SEHNR, CDR2 FQNEAQ (reference sequence). Trimming took off 5 bases at V and 5 bases at J, with 12 bases between the two ends. The CDR3 runs 13 residues. The CDR3 here is CASSLTRRETQYF. The CDR3 bases are TGTGCCAGCAGCCTCACCCGACGGGAGACCCAGTACTTC.

This clonotype was detected a few times. This sequence joins TRBV12-3 or TRBV12-4 and TRBJ2-3; D unresolved. With 3 bases removed from V and 6 bases from J, the gap between germline ends came to 13 bases. This CDR3 is 14 amino acids long. The CDR3 nucleotides read TGTGCCAGCAGTTTCACTGTCCGCCACGATACGCAGTATTTT. Amino acids: CASSFTVRHDTQYF.

This chain joins TRBV2 and TRBJ2-1; D might be TRBD2 (7 bases). CDR1 and CDR2 (germline): SNHLY, FYNNEI. The V and J ends lost 4 bases and 5 bases respectively, with 15 bases between them. This CDR3 comprises 15 residues. This CDR3 reads CASSVSGGPDNEQFF. CDR3 sequence (DNA): TGTGCCAGCAGTGTATCCGGGGGGCCCGACAATGAGCAGTTCTTC.

This clonotype has more than one count but fewer than ten. V usage is TRBV7-2 and J usage is TRBJ2-7, with D uncertain. Germline CDR1 is SGHTA and CDR2 is FQGNSA. The CDR3 is 13 amino acids. Trimming shortened V by 5 bases and J by 3 bases, and 11 bases separated the two germline ends. The CDR3 loop is CASSAQVVYEQYF. Written as DNA, the CDR3 is TGTGCCAGCAGCGCCCAGGTTGTCTACGAGCAGTACTTC.

CDR3 DNA sequence: TGCGCCAGCACGGCTAGCGGCTTAGAGACCCAGTACTTC. Residues: CASTASGLETQYF. This sequence joins TRBV5-1 and TRBJ2-5, with TRBD2 matching 7 bases. Germline V gene lookup returns CDR1 SGHRS and CDR2 YFSETQ. The J segment lost 4 bases and the V segment lost 6 bases, leaving 6 bases of the junction unmatched. The CDR3 sequence is 13 residues long.

This clonotype was seen only a few times. The chain employs TRBV6-2 or TRBV6-3 and TRBJ2-5, with D uncertain. The V and J ends lost 6 bases and 5 bases respectively, with 16 bases between them. This CDR3 region has 14 residues. Germline-derived CDR1 and CDR2 are MNHEY and SVGEGT. The CDR3 reads CASRGHTLSETQYF. Here the CDR3 DNA reads TGTGCCAGCAGAGGCCATACCCTTTCGGAGACCCAGTACTTC.